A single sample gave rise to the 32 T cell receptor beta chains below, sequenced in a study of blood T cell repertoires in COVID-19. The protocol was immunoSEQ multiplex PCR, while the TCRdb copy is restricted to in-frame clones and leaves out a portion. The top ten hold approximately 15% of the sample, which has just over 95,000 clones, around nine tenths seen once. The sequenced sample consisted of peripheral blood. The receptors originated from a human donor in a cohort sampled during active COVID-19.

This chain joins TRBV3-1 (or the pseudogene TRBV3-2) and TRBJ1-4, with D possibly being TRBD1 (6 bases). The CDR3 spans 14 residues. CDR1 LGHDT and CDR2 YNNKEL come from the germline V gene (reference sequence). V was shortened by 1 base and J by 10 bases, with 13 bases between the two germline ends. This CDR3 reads CASSQARTVGKLFF. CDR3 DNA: TGTGCCAGCAGCCAAGCTAGGACAGTCGGAAAACTGTTTTTT.

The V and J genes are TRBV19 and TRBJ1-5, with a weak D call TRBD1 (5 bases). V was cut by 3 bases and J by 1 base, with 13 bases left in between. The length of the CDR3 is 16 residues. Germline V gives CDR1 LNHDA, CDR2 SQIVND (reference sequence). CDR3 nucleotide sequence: TGTGCCAGTAGTATTGTGGCAGGGTTCAGCAATCAGCCCCAGCATTTT. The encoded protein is CASSIVAGFSNQPQHF.

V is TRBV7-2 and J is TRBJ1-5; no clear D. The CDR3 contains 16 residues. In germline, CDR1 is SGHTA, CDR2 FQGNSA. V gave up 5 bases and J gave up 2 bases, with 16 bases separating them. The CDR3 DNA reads TGTGCCAGCAGCCTGCGGGGAGGGCGCGGCAATCAGCCCCAGCATTTT. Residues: CASSLRGGRGNQPQHF.

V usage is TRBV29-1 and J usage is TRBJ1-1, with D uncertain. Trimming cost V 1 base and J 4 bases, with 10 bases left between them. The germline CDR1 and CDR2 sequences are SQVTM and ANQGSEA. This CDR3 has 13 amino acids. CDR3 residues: CSVEGHPGTEAFF. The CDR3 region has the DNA TGCAGCGTTGAAGGGCACCCGGGCACTGAAGCTTTCTTT.

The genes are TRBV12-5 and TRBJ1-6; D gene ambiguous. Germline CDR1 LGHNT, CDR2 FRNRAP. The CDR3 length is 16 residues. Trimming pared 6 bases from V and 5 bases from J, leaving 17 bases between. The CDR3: CASGGLYWGDNSPLHF. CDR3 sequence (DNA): TGTGCTAGTGGCGGACTTTATTGGGGAGATAATTCACCCCTCCACTTT.

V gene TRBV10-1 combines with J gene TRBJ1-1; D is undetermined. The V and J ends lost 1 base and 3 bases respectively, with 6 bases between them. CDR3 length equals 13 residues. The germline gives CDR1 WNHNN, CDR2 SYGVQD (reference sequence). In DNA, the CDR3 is TGCGCCAGCAGTGAGTTCCAGTACACTGAAGCTTTCTTT. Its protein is CASSEFQYTEAFF.

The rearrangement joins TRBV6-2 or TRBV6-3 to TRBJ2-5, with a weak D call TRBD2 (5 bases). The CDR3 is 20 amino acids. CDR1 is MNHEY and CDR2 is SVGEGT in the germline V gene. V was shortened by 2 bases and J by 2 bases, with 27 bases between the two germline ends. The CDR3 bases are TGTGCCAGCAGTTACCCGGCCGGCAGCTCGCTAGTAGCGTTTCAAGAGACCCAGTACTTC. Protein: CASSYPAGSSLVAFQETQYF.

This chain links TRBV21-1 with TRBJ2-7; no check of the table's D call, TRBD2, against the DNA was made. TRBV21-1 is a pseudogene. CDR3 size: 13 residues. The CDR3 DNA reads TGTGCCAGGACTAGCAGTTACCCCTACGAGCAGTACTTC. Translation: CARTSSYPYEQYF.

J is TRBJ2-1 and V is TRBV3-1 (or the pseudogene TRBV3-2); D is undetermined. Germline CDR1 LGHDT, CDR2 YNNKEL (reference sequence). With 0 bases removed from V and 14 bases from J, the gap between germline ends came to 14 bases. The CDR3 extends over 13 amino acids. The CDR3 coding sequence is TGTGCCAGCAGCCAAGATCTAGGAGCAGAGAAGTTCTTC. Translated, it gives CASSQDLGAEKFF.

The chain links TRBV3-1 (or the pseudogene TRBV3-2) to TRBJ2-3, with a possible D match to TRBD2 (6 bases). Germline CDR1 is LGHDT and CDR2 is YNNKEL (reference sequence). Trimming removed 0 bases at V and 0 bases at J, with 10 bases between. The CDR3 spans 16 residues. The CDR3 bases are TGTGCCAGCAGCCAAGAGTTACTAGCAAGCACAGATACGCAGTATTTT. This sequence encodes CASSQELLASTDTQYF.

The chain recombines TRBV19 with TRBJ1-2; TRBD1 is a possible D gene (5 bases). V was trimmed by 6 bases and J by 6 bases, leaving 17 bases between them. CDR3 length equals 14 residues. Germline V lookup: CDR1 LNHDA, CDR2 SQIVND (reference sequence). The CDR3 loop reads CASRRRGGEDGYTF. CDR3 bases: TGTGCCAGTAGGAGAAGGGGAGGGGAGGATGGCTACACCTTC.

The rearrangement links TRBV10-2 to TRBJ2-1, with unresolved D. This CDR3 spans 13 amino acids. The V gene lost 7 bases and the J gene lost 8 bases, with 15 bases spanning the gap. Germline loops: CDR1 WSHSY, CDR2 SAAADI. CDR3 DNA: TGCGCCAGCACTCCGACAAGGTCCGATGAGCAGTTCTTC. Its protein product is CASTPTRSDEQFF.

CDR3 sequence reads: CASSQEGPQHF. Here the CDR3 DNA reads TGTGCCAGCAGCCAGGAAGGGCCCCAGCATTTT. The chain links TRBV7-2 to TRBJ1-5; D is unclear. The CDR3 is 11 amino acids. The V end lost 5 bases, the J end lost 9 bases, and 8 bases lay between the germline ends. Per germline, CDR1 SGHTA and CDR2 FQGNSA.

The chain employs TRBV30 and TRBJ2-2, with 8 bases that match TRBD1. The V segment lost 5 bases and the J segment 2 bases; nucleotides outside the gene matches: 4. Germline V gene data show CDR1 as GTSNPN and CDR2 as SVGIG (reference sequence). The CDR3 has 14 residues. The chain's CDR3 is CAWGTGQNTGELFF. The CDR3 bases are TGTGCCTGGGGGACAGGACAAAACACCGGGGAGCTGTTTTTT.

The CDR3 sequence is CASSIMPGAYNEQFF. The CDR3 DNA is TGTGCCAGTAGTATAATGCCGGGGGCCTACAATGAGCAGTTCTTC. The V call is TRBV19, the J call TRBJ2-1, with D maybe TRBD2 (6 bases). Germline loops: CDR1 LNHDA, CDR2 SQIVND (reference sequence). CDR3 length equals 15 residues. V was clipped by 2 bases and J by 2 bases, with 10 bases between them. Full variable domain (rest looked up from reference TRBV19 and TRBJ2-1): DGGITQSPKYLFRKEGQNVTLSCEQNLNHDAMYWYRQDPGQGLRLIYYSQIVNDFQKGDIAEGYSVSREKKESFPLTVTSAQKNPTAFYLCASSIMPGAYNEQFFGPGTRLTVL.

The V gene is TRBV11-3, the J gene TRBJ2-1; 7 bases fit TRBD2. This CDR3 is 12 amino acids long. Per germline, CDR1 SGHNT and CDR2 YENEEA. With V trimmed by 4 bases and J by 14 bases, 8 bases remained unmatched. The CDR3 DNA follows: TGTGCCAGCAGCTCGACTGCGGGAGTGAAGTTCTTC. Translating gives CASSSTAGVKFF.

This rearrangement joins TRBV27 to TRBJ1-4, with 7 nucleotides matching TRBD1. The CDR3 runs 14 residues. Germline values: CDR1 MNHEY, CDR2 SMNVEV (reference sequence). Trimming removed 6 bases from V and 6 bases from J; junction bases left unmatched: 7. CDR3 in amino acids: CASRETGTYEKLFF. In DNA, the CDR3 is TGTGCCAGCAGGGAGACAGGGACATATGAAAAACTGTTTTTT. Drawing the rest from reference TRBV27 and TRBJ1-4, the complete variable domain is EAQVTQNPRYLITVTGKKLTVTCSQNMNHEYMSWYRQDPGLGLRQIYYSMNVEVTDKGDVPEGYKVSRKEKRNFPLILESPSPNQTSLYFCASRETGTYEKLFFGSGTQLSVL.

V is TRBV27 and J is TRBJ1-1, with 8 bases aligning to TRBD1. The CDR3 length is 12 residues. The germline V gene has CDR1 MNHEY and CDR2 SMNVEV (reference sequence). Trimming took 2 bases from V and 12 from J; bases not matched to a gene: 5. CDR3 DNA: TGTGCCAGCAGTTTACAGGGGGCGCTTCCTTTCTTT. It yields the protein CASSLQGALPFF.

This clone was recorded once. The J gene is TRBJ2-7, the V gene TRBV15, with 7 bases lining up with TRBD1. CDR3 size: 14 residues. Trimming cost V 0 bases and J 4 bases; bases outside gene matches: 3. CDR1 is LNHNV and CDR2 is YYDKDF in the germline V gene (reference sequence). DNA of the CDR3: TGTGCCACCAGCAGAGATCCAGGGGGTTACGAGCAGTACTTC. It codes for CATSRDPGGYEQYF.

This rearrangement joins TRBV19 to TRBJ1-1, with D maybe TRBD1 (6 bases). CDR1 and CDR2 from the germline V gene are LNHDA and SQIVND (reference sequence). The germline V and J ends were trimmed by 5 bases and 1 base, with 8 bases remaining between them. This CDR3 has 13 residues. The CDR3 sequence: CASSGGQNTEAFF. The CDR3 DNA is TGTGCCAGTAGTGGGGGACAGAACACTGAAGCTTTCTTT.

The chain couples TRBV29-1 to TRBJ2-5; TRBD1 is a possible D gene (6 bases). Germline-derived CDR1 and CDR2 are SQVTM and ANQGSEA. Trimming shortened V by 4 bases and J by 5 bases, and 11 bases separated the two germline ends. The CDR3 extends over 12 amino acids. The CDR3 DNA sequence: TGCAGCGTTGCAGGGGTCGGTGAGACCCAGTACTTC. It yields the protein CSVAGVGETQYF.

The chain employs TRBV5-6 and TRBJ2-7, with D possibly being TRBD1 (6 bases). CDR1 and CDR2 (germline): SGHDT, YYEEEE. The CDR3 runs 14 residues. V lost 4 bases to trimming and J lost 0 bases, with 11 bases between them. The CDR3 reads CASSVWDNSYEQYF. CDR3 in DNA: TGTGCCAGCAGCGTGTGGGACAACTCCTACGAGCAGTACTTC.

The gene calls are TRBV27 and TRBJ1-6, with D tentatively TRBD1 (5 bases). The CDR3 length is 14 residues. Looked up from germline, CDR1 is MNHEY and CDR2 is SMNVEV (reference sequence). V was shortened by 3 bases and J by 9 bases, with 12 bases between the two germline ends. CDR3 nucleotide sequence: TGTGCCAGCAGTTTCGGGGGAGGAGGTTCACCCCTCCACTTT. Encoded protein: CASSFGGGGSPLHF.

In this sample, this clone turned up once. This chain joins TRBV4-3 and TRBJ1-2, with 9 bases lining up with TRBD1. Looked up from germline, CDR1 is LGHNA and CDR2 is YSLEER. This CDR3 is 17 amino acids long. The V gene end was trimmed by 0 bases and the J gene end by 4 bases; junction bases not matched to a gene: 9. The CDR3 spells CASSQESGQGKTYGYTF. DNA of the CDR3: TGCGCCAGCAGCCAAGAATCAGGACAGGGGAAAACCTATGGCTACACCTTC.

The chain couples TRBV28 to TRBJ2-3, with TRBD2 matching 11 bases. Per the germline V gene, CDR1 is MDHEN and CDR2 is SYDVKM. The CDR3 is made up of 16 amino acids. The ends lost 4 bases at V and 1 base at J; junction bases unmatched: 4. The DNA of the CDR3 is TGTGCCAGCAGTTCCCAGGGACTAGCGGGCACAGATACGCAGTATTTT. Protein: CASSSQGLAGTDTQYF.

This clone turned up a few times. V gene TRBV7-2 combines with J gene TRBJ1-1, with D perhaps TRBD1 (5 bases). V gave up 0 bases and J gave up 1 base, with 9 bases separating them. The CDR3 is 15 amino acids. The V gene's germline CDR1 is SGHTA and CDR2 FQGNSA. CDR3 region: CASSLAPGQNTEAFF. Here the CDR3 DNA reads TGTGCCAGCAGCTTAGCGCCCGGACAGAACACTGAAGCTTTCTTT.

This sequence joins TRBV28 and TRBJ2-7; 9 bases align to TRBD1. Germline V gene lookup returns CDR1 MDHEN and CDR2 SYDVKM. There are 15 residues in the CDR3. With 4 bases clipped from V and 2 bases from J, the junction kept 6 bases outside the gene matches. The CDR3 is CASSSGTGNPYEQYF. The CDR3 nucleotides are TGTGCCAGCAGTTCCGGGACAGGGAACCCCTACGAGCAGTACTTC.

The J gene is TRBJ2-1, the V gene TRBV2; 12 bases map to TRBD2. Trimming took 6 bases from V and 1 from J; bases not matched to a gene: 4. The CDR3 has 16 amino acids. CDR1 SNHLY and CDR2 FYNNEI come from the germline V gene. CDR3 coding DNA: TGTGCCAGCAGGAGACTAGCGGGAGTTTCCTACAATGAGCAGTTCTTC. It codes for CASRRLAGVSYNEQFF.

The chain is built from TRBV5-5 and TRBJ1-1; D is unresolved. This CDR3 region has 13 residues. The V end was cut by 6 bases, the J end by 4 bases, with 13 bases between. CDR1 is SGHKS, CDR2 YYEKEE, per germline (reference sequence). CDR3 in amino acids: CASNYRGGTEAFF. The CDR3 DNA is TGTGCCAGCAACTACCGGGGAGGCACTGAAGCTTTCTTT.

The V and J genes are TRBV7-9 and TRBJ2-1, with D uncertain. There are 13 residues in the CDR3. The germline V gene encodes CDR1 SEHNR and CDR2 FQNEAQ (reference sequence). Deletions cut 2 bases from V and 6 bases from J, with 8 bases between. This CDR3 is CASSLMAVNEQFF. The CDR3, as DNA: TGTGCCAGCAGCTTAATGGCGGTCAATGAGCAGTTCTTC.

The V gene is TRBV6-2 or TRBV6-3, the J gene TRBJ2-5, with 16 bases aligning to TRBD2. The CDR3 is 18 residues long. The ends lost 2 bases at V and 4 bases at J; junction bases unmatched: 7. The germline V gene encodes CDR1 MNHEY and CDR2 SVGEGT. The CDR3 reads CASSYVGLAGGPRETQYF. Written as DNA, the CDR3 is TGTGCCAGCAGTTACGTGGGACTAGCGGGAGGGCCTCGAGAGACCCAGTACTTC.

Here the CDR3 reads CASSLSTGALSGANVLTF. The CDR3 nucleotides are TGCGCCAGCAGTCTTTCGACAGGTGCCCTCTCTGGGGCCAACGTCCTGACTTTC. The chain joins TRBV5-1 to TRBJ2-6; D is perhaps TRBD1 (6 bases). Germline V gene data show CDR1 as SGHRS and CDR2 as YFSETQ. V shed 5 bases and J shed 0 bases, with 18 bases lying between them. The CDR3 has 18 amino acids. Complete variable domain (other parts from reference TRBV5-1 and TRBJ2-6): KAGVTQTPRYLIKTRGQQVTLSCSPISGHRSVSWYQQTPGQGLQFLFEYFSETQRNKGNFPGRFSGRQFSNSRSEMNVSTLELGDSALYLCASSLSTGALSGANVLTFGAGSRLTVL.